This T cell receptor beta chain is from a study of T cells in Graves' hyperthyroidism and ophthalmopathy. Findings and caveats of the study: Most thyroid-expanded clonotypes above 0.001 were also found in blood.

There were TCR beta CDR3 regions amplified from RNA transcripts. In the first-round RT-PCR of the TCR CDR3, the HTBI primer set was used. One entry per CDR3 protein results from TCRdb running MiXCR on the multiplex PCR reads. The sample lists about 270,000 distinct CDR3 sequences; approximately 23% were seen once. Inclusion characteristics of ophthalmopathy patients comprised a Clinical Activity Score of at least 3, a NOSPECS grade of at least 4, and duration under 3 months. Exclusion criteria comprised uncontrolled infection, other autoimmune disease, pregnancy or lactation. With 4 bases removed from V and 2 bases from J, the gap between germline ends came to 1 base. The CDR3 contains 11 residues. From germline, CDR1 is SGHAT and CDR2 FQNNGV. This clonotype came up many times. Its antigen is unknown.

This rearrangement joins TRBV11-2 to TRBJ2-3; no reliable D call. The specimen was blood. The sequence came from a man aged 25-45 years with Graves' ophthalmopathy. The DNA for the CDR3 is TGTGCCAGCAGCTCCACAGATACGCAGTATTTT. Translating it yields CASSSTDTQYF.